There are a few counts of the clone carrying this T cell receptor beta chain. What it recognizes is unknown. TCR cDNA was made by 5'RACE template switching, adding a universal primer site and UMIs. TCRdb reprocessed the 5' RACE reads with MiXCR, giving one entry per CDR3 protein. This table holds about 300,000 distinct CDR3 sequences, around 10% found once. The data belong to a study of T cells after yellow fever vaccination. Findings of the study overall: Reappearing after the booster were most of the clones from primary vaccination (less than 97% CD4, roughly 86% CD8). Relatively few clonotypes were ones that appeared in both CD4 and CD8 compartments. Abundant clonotypes from the bulk population could contaminate FACS-sorted repertoires.

Germline V gene sequence: CDR1 SNHLY, CDR2 FYNNEI. The CDR3 covers 18 residues. Unmatched junction bases numbered 12, after V lost 7 bases and J lost 5 bases. The sequence was collected from a man younger than 30 who received the YFV17D yellow fever vaccine. The sequencing used CD4+ T cells sorted from PBMCs, collected 5 days after the yellow fever booster vaccination. V is TRBV2 and J is TRBJ2-1, with 15 nucleotides matching TRBD2. In DNA form, the CDR3 reads TGTGCCAGCATGCCCGGGGGACTAGCGGGGGGAAAAAACAATGAGCAGTTCTTC. Amino acids: CASMPGGLAGGKNNEQFF. Filled out from reference TRBV2 and TRBJ2-1, the complete variable domain reads EPEVTQTPSHQVTQMGQEVILRCVPISNHLYFYWYRQILGQKVEFLVSFYNNEISEKSEIFDDQFSVERPDGSNFTLKIRSTKLEDSAMYFCASMPGGLAGGKNNEQFFGPGTRLTVL.